Listed below are T cell receptor beta chains from one sample, sequenced in a study of blood T cell repertoires in COVID-19. This table comes from immunoSEQ multiplex PCR, and its TCRdb copy is limited to in-frame clones, with some not included. The sample yields around 100,000 clones, about nine tenths seen once. Sequencing used peripheral blood. The receptors come from a man in his fifties or sixties with acute or convalescent COVID-19. The CDR3 runs from the conserved cysteine through the conserved F or W. Each record gives: D gene, V gene, J gene, CDR3 protein. D genes are given only for firm matches.

TRBD1	TRBV5-6	TRBJ2-1	CASSERTGPYNEQFF
.	TRBV11-2	TRBJ2-7	CASSLSLAYEQYF
TRBD1	TRBV6-4	TRBJ1-2	CASSEGQDYGYTF
.	TRBV7-8	TRBJ2-6	CASKSRGTTASGANVLTF
.	TRBV11-2	TRBJ1-4	CASSLRGSLNEKLFF
TRBD2	TRBV7-9	TRBJ2-7	CASSLPSGSVREQYF
.	TRBV4-3	TRBJ1-4	CASSQAPIGWESNEKLFF
.	TRBV5-6	TRBJ1-6	CASSRPGFSPLHF
TRBD1	TRBV11-3	TRBJ2-7	CASSLSRPGQDYSYEQYF
.	TRBV24-1	TRBJ2-7	CATTERAAAYEQYF
TRBD2	TRBV11-2	TRBJ2-1	CASSSKAGAPNEQFF
TRBD1	TRBV2	TRBJ1-2	CASSPQGVGYTF
.	TRBV4-1	TRBJ2-2	CASSRTSEGGTGELFF
TRBD1	TRBV7-6	TRBJ1-3	CASSPLEPGTGAFDGNTIYF
TRBD1	TRBV19	TRBJ1-6	CASNPGGVRDSPLHF
.	TRBV11-3	TRBJ1-1	CASSLVLGGRTEAFF
TRBD2	TRBV10-2	TRBJ2-1	CASSESPGRGDEQFF
.	TRBV5-6	TRBJ2-3	CASRGHLVTDTQYF
TRBD2	TRBV7-9	TRBJ2-7	CASSWGSGSPYEQYF
.	TRBV6-5	TRBJ2-7	CASSKYGEKPYEQYF
TRBD1	TRBV7-6	TRBJ1-1	CASSLAGQGGDTEAFF
TRBD1	TRBV4-1	TRBJ2-7	CASSQDLTGGREQYF
TRBD2	TRBV4-1	TRBJ2-7	CASSPPILGRAVKEQYF
.	TRBV7-9	TRBJ1-4	CASSPRLVGHATNEKLFF
TRBD1	TRBV4-3	TRBJ2-7	CASSPDRATPQLRYEQYF
TRBD1	TRBV30	TRBJ1-1	CAWSMGQLNTEAFF
TRBD2	TRBV30	TRBJ2-2	CAWSRTGGRTGELFF
.	TRBV12-3/TRBV12-4	TRBJ1-5	CASSSYSNQPQHF
.	TRBV2	TRBJ2-7	CASSDFGREHYEQYF
.	TRBV12-3/TRBV12-4	TRBJ2-5	CASSRDSQETQYF
.	TRBV4-2	TRBJ1-2	CASSQDLFNYGYTF
TRBD1	TRBV4-3	TRBJ2-1	CASSQDLRQGAYNEQFF
TRBD2	TRBV9	TRBJ2-5	CASSGDAAGGAETQYF
.	TRBV18	TRBJ2-3	CASSPELMNTDTQYF
TRBD2	TRBV6-5	TRBJ2-7	CASRVVAGGVFQQYF
.	TRBV5-4	TRBJ2-7	CASSRNFQGPYEQYF
.	TRBV19	TRBJ1-5	CASSINRSNQPQHF
TRBD2	TRBV7-7	TRBJ2-3	CASTAGTSVTDTQYF
.	TRBV3-1/TRBV3-2	TRBJ1-2	CASSQRQGYTF
TRBD1	TRBV27	TRBJ2-2	CASSLSWTGSTGELFF
TRBD2	TRBV30	TRBJ2-1	CAWSVRGGTSSNEQFF
.	TRBV12-3/TRBV12-4	TRBJ1-5	CASQYSNQPQHF
TRBD1	TRBV18	TRBJ2-1	CASARDRARNEQFF